Shown below are 11 T cell receptor beta chains from a single sample sequenced in a study of early stage breast cancer tumors. The table came from immunoSEQ multiplex PCR; TCRdb's copy has only in-frame clones and leaves some out. The sample carries around 25,000 clones, roughly 64% recorded once. The specimen was breast tumor tissue. Source of these receptors: a person in their sixties or seventies with breast cancer.

The chain links TRBV7-2 to TRBJ2-6; D gene unclear. V dropped 0 bases and J dropped 1 base, with 10 bases sitting between them. Germline CDR1 is SGHTA and CDR2 is FQGNSA. The CDR3 sequence is 17 residues long. The CDR3 loop reads CASSLANRYSGANVLTF. CDR3 bases: TGTGCCAGCAGCTTAGCTAATCGGTATTCTGGGGCCAACGTCCTGACTTTC.

This chain links TRBV6-5 with TRBJ1-2, with D possibly TRBD1 on 6 matching bases. The CDR3 sequence is 12 residues long. Germline V gives CDR1 MNHEY, CDR2 SVGAGI. Trimming took 6 bases from V and 2 from J, leaving 7 bases between them. This CDR3 is CASSGQNYGYTF. CDR3 DNA sequence: TGTGCCAGCAGCGGACAGAACTATGGCTACACCTTC.

The rearrangement links TRBV25-1 to TRBJ2-7; 11 bases align to TRBD1. The CDR3 sequence is 16 residues long. The V gene end was trimmed by 4 bases and the J gene end by 5 bases; junction bases not matched to a gene: 10. Germline V gives CDR1 MGHDK, CDR2 SYGVNS. DNA of the CDR3: TGTGCCAGCAGTGCTTCTCGCGGACAGGGGGCCCACGAGCAGTACTTC. Translated: CASSASRGQGAHEQYF.

V usage is TRBV15 and J usage is TRBJ2-3; 8 bases line up with TRBD1. The CDR3 has 12 amino acids. With 3 bases clipped from V and 10 bases from J, the junction kept 3 bases outside the gene matches. The germline V gene has CDR1 LNHNV and CDR2 YYDKDF (reference sequence). As DNA, the CDR3 is TGTGCCACCAGCAGGACAGGGGACTCGCAGTATTTT. This sequence encodes CATSRTGDSQYF.

This clone was recorded only once. The chain couples TRBV7-9 to TRBJ2-7; 8 nucleotides agree with TRBD2. The germline V gene has CDR1 SEHNR and CDR2 FQNEAQ (reference sequence). Trimming removed 5 bases from V and 0 bases from J; junction bases left unmatched: 6. The CDR3 is 15 residues long. CDR3 residues: CASSASGSFSYEQYF. CDR3 bases: TGTGCCAGCAGCGCTAGCGGGTCCTTCTCCTACGAGCAGTACTTC.

This clone was picked up a small number of times. The chain recombines TRBV9 with TRBJ1-5; weak D call: TRBD1 (6 bases). The CDR3 has 13 residues. Trimming took off 8 bases at V and 6 bases at J, with 15 bases between the two ends. The germline V gene has CDR1 SGDLS and CDR2 YYNGEE. The CDR3 reads CASNQGSGQPQHF. The CDR3 coding sequence is TGTGCCAGTAACCAGGGGAGCGGTCAGCCCCAGCATTTT.

V is TRBV14 and J is TRBJ1-1; D call uncertain. Germline V gene sequence: CDR1 SGHDN, CDR2 FVKESK. The length of the CDR3 is 11 residues. V dropped 3 bases and J dropped 11 bases, with 10 bases sitting between them. For the CDR3, the DNA is TGTGCCAGCAGCCAGGTCGCCCAGGCTTTCTTT. As protein: CASSQVAQAFF.

The chain uses TRBV4-3 and TRBJ2-7, with TRBD1 matching over 9 bases. Germline V CDR1 and CDR2: LGHNA, YSLEER. Unmatched junction bases numbered 9, after V lost 2 bases and J lost 7 bases. This CDR3 spans 15 amino acids. The CDR3 sequence is CASSQTPGQGKEQYF. The CDR3 DNA sequence: TGCGCCAGCAGCCAAACTCCGGGACAGGGTAAAGAGCAGTACTTC.

This clone was picked up a small number of times. This sequence joins TRBV6-1 and TRBJ1-5, with TRBD1 matching over 7 bases. The length of the CDR3 is 15 residues. V trimming: 4 bases; J trimming: 3 bases; junction bases outside the gene matches: 6. Germline loops: CDR1 MNHNS, CDR2 SASEGT. Written as DNA, the CDR3 is TGTGCCAGCAGTGCTATGACAGGGAACAATCAGCCCCAGCATTTT. It is translated as CASSAMTGNNQPQHF.

This clone was seen only a few times. The chain joins TRBV7-8 to TRBJ2-2; TRBD2 matches at 13 bases. Germline assignment: CDR1 SGHVS and CDR2 FQNEAQ. Trimming cost V 2 bases and J 7 bases; bases outside gene matches: 4. The CDR3 is made up of 16 amino acids. CDR3 coding DNA: TGTGCCAGCAGCTTATGGACTAGCGGGAGTGACGGGGAGCTGTTTTTT. Protein product: CASSLWTSGSDGELFF.

Notes on this clone: One end of the junction does not line up with germline, which may come from a read error. This chain connects TRBV7-9 to TRBJ2-7; D unclear. This CDR3 contains 10 residues. Germline CDR1 is SEHNR and CDR2 is FQNEAQ (reference sequence). The CDR3 DNA sequence: TGTGCCAGCAGCTTACGACTCCACCCCTTC. This translates into CASSLRLHPF.